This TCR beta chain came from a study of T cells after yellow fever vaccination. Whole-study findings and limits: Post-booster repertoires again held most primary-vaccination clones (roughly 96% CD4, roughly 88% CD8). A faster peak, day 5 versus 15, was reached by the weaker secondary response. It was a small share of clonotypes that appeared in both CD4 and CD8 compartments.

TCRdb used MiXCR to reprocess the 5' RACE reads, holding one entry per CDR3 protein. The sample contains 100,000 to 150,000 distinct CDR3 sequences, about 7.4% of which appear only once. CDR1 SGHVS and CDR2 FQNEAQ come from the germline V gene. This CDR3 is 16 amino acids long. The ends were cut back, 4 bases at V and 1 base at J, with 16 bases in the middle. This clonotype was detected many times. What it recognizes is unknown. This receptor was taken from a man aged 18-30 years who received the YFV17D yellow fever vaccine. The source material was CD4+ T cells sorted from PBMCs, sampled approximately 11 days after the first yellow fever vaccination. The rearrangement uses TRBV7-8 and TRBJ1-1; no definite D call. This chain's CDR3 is CASSSYSFGANTEAFF. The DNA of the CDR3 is TGTGCCAGCAGCTCGTACTCCTTTGGTGCGAACACTGAAGCTTTCTTT.